This is a list of T cell receptor beta chains from one sample in a study of T cell responses to AZD1222 COVID-19 vaccine. Assay used: immunoSEQ multiplex PCR; TCRdb lists only in-frame clones, some missing. Among around 120,000 clones listed, about 90% were seen once. Source: peripheral blood, taken on day 0 of AZD1222 vaccination. All receptors come from an adult in good health. Both conserved end residues are part of each CDR3. A D gene is named only where the DNA matches it firmly. Size is stated for part of the rows, as once, few or many counts, or as a class when the clone is expanded.

CDR3: CASSLQGNYGYTF
DNA: TGTGCCAGCAGCCTGCAGGGTAACTATGGCTACACCTTC
size: -
J: TRBJ1-2
V: TRBV6-2/TRBV6-3
D: -

CDR3: CASSLGTRSEQYF
DNA: TGTGCCAGCAGCTTGGGCACTAGATCCGAGCAGTACTTC
size: -
J: TRBJ2-7
V: TRBV7-9
D: -

CDR3: CASSTRGGNEQFF
DNA: TGTGCCAGCAGTACTAGGGGGGGAAATGAGCAGTTCTTC
size: -
J: TRBJ2-1
V: TRBV12-3/TRBV12-4
D: -

CDR3: CASSQGVRLYGYTF
DNA: TGTGCCAGCAGCCAAGGTGTCAGACTCTATGGCTACACCTTC
size: -
J: TRBJ1-2
V: TRBV3-1/TRBV3-2
D: -

CDR3: CASSFNVLAGGERTDTQYF
DNA: TGTGCCAGCAGCTTTAACGTGCTAGCGGGAGGAGAGAGAACAGATACGCAGTATTTT
size: -
J: TRBJ2-3
V: TRBV5-5
D: TRBD2

CDR3: CASSIRALAGVIPFF
DNA: TGTGCCAGCAGCATCAGAGCACTAGCGGGAGTCATCCCGTTCTTC
size: once
J: TRBJ2-1
V: TRBV7-9
D: TRBD2

CDR3: CASSPEFVYGYTF
DNA: TGTGCCAGCAGTCCTGAATTTGTCTATGGCTACACCTTC
size: -
J: TRBJ1-2
V: TRBV12-3/TRBV12-4
D: -

CDR3: CASSFNGPDYEQYF
DNA: TGCGCCAGCAGCTTCAACGGGCCCGACTACGAGCAGTACTTC
size: -
J: TRBJ2-7
V: TRBV5-1
D: -

CDR3: CASIGQDYEQYF
DNA: TGTGCCAGCATAGGACAGGACTACGAGCAGTACTTC
size: -
J: TRBJ2-7
V: TRBV28
D: TRBD1

CDR3: CASSLIGQGNSPLHF
DNA: TGTGCCAGCAGCTTAATCGGCCAGGGGAATTCACCCCTCCACTTT
size: -
J: TRBJ1-6
V: TRBV7-3
D: -

CDR3: CASSENWGTEAFF
DNA: TGTGCCAGCAGTGAAAATTGGGGGACTGAAGCTTTCTTT
size: -
J: TRBJ1-1
V: TRBV2
D: -

CDR3: CASSPRTGYQETQYF
DNA: TGTGCCAGCAGCCCTAGGACAGGGTACCAAGAGACCCAGTACTTC
size: -
J: TRBJ2-5
V: TRBV5-4
D: TRBD1

CDR3: CASSQGQMNTGELFF
DNA: TGTGCCAGCAGCCAGGGACAGATGAACACCGGGGAGCTGTTTTTT
size: -
J: TRBJ2-2
V: TRBV14
D: TRBD1

CDR3: CASSPINRLQENYGYTF
DNA: TGTGCCAGCAGCCCAATCAATAGACTGCAGGAAAACTATGGCTACACCTTC
size: -
J: TRBJ1-2
V: TRBV7-2
D: -